The next 28 T cell receptor beta chains were all read from a single sample in a study of Graves' ophthalmopathy and Graves' hyperthyroidism. Transcripts of RNA were the source for amplifying TCR beta CDR3 regions. Second-round multiplex PCR came after first-round RT-PCR with HTBI primers. TCRdb re-called the multiplex PCR reads through MiXCR, storing one row per CDR3 protein. In the table there are about 380,000 distinct CDR3 sequences, 15% of which are singletons. Sequencing input: peripheral blood. These receptor sequences come from a woman under 30 with stable Graves' hyperthyroidism.

In this sample, this clonotype turned up many times. The chain links TRBV12-3 or TRBV12-4 to TRBJ1-6, with 9 positions matching TRBD1. The CDR3 extends over 14 amino acids. V shed 5 bases and J 9 bases; nucleotides not matched to a gene: 5. The chain's CDR3 is CASSNGQGTSPLHF. CDR3 nucleotide sequence: TGTGCCAGCAGTAACGGACAGGGGACTTCACCCCTCCACTTT.

Comment on this clonotype: A much larger clone differs by one base, so this may be a read error. This sequence joins TRBV9 and TRBJ1-2; D call uncertain. Germline CDR1 reads SGDLS; CDR2 reads YYNGEE. CDR3 length: 16 amino acids. Deletions cut 0 bases from V and 0 bases from J, with 12 bases between. CDR3 sequence reads: CASSVEPRTSNYGYTF. CDR3 coding DNA: TGTGCCAGCAGCGTAGAACCCAGGACCTCTAACTATGGCTACACCTTC.

This clonotype was observed many times. V usage is TRBV6-2 or TRBV6-3 and J usage is TRBJ1-2; D is ambiguous. V was shortened by 4 bases and J by 8 bases, with 23 bases between the two germline ends. The germline CDR1 and CDR2 sequences are MNHEY and SVGEGT. This CDR3 spans 16 amino acids. CDR3 in amino acids: CASSLRVPRAEDGYTF. Here the CDR3 DNA reads TGTGCCAGCAGTTTACGAGTCCCACGGGCAGAGGACGGCTACACCTTC.

This clonotype has a handful of counts. The chain has TRBV29-1 and TRBJ1-1; 8 bases are shared with TRBD1. Trimming cost V 2 bases and J 4 bases; bases outside gene matches: 6. Germline loops: CDR1 SQVTM, CDR2 ANQGSEA. The length of the CDR3 is 14 residues. Here the CDR3 reads CSVESNRGGTEAFF. CDR3 sequence (DNA): TGCAGCGTTGAAAGTAACAGGGGGGGCACTGAAGCTTTCTTT.

This clonotype was seen a handful of times. V and J are TRBV2 and TRBJ1-2; D unclear. This CDR3 has 13 amino acids. V gave up 10 bases and J gave up 8 bases, with 20 bases separating them. The germline V gene encodes CDR1 SNHLY and CDR2 FYNNEI. The CDR3 bases are TGTGCCACCGCCCCGGGTAATCTTGAAGGCTACACCTTC. It specifies CATAPGNLEGYTF.

This clonotype was detected ten times or more. The CDR3 DNA follows: TGTGCCAGCTCACCACCCACTGAAGCTTTCTTT. It encodes CASSPPTEAFF. The rearrangement joins TRBV18 to TRBJ1-1, with D uncertain. Germline values: CDR1 KGHSH, CDR2 LQKENI. The CDR3 sequence is 11 residues long. V was pared by 0 bases and J by 4 bases, with 0 bases between.

This clonotype was observed a handful of times. The CDR3 loop reads CATSAGQGFPETQYF. Written as DNA, the CDR3 is TGTGCCACCAGTGCGGGACAGGGGTTTCCAGAGACCCAGTACTTC. The chain couples TRBV24-1 to TRBJ2-5, with 10 nucleotides matching TRBD1. Germline V lookup: CDR1 KGHDR, CDR2 SFDVKD. V shed 5 bases, J shed 4 bases, and the junction held 6 bases outside the gene matches. This CDR3 has 15 amino acids.

This clonotype was picked up many times. An end of the junction differs from the germline gene, which may be a read error. The genes are TRBV6-1 and TRBJ1-1; perhaps TRBD1 as D (5 bases). The CDR3 length is 14 residues. Looked up from germline, CDR1 is MNHNS and CDR2 is SASEGT. CDR3 sequence: CASREDDSVTEAFF. The DNA of the CDR3 is TGTGCCAGCAGGGAAGATGACAGTGTTACTGAAGCTTTCTTT.

The chain couples TRBV29-1 to TRBJ2-5; tentative D call: TRBD1 (7 bases). The V gene lost 6 bases and the J gene lost 2 bases, with 13 bases spanning the gap. The CDR3 totals 13 residues. Germline V CDR1 and CDR2: SQVTM, ANQGSEA. The CDR3 region has the DNA TGCAGCGTCGTACAGGGGAGGCAAGAGACCCAGTACTTC. Translation: CSVVQGRQETQYF.

This clonotype was detected ten times or more. The chain is built from TRBV12-3 or TRBV12-4 and TRBJ2-5; D is unresolved. Trimming took off 1 base at V and 4 bases at J, with 4 bases between the two ends. This CDR3 comprises 12 residues. The CDR3 here is CASSLERETQYF. Written as DNA, the CDR3 is TGTGCCAGCAGTTTAGAGCGAGAGACCCAGTACTTC.

V is TRBV6-1 and J is TRBJ1-1; D may be TRBD1 (5 bases). V was pared by 7 bases and J by 4 bases, with 16 bases between. The CDR3 length is 14 residues. CDR1 is MNHNS, CDR2 SASEGT, per germline. CDR3 sequence (DNA): TGTGCCAGCATAGGTCAGGGCCTGATCACTGAAGCTTTCTTT. Translating it yields CASIGQGLITEAFF.

The sample holds a few counts of this clonotype. The V call is TRBV5-1, the J call TRBJ2-2; D remains unclear. The length of the CDR3 is 13 residues. Per the germline V gene, CDR1 is SGHRS and CDR2 is YFSETQ. V shed 4 bases and J shed 8 bases, with 12 bases lying between them. The CDR3, as DNA: TGCGCCAGCAGCGCCTCCTCCCCGGGGGAGCTGTTTTTT. As protein: CASSASSPGELFF.

CDR3 bases: TGTGCCAGCAGTGCATTCCTTGAAGATCAGTACTTC. Residues: CASSAFLEDQYF. This sequence joins TRBV2 and TRBJ2-7, with D uncertain. This CDR3 is built from 12 residues. Germline V gene sequence: CDR1 SNHLY, CDR2 FYNNEI. V lost 4 bases, J lost 10 bases, and 14 bases lay in between.

There are many counts of this clonotype. This chain joins TRBV7-3 and TRBJ1-1; D is unclear. Germline lookup yields CDR1 SGHTA and CDR2 FQGTGA. The CDR3 totals 14 residues. Trimming pared 4 bases from V and 5 bases from J, leaving 14 bases between. Written as DNA, the CDR3 is TGTGCCAGCAGCTCCGGGTCTGCGGCGACTGAAGCTTTCTTT. Protein: CASSSGSAATEAFF.

This clonotype was seen at least ten times. V gene TRBV12-3 or TRBV12-4 combines with J gene TRBJ1-5, with D maybe TRBD1 (5 bases). The CDR3 is 16 residues long. V dropped 1 base and J dropped 4 bases, with 14 bases sitting between them. CDR3 protein: CASSLGQTVVNQPQHF. As DNA, the CDR3 is TGTGCCAGCAGTTTAGGACAGACGGTAGTAAATCAGCCCCAGCATTTT.

As regards this clonotype: One end of the junction fails to match germline, which may point to a read error. This chain joins TRBV27 and TRBJ2-5; 7 bases fit TRBD1. CDR1 and CDR2 from the germline V gene are MNHEY and SMNVEV (reference sequence). The CDR3 sequence is 16 residues long. The CDR3 DNA reads as TGTGCCAGCAGTTTATGGGCGACAGGGACCCAAGGGACCCAGTACTTC. Protein: CASSLWATGTQGTQYF.

This clonotype turned up a few times. V is TRBV4-1 and J is TRBJ1-2; a weak D match, TRBD1 (6 bases). In germline, CDR1 is MGHRA, CDR2 YSYEKL. The CDR3 runs to 14 residues. V was trimmed by 3 bases and J by 2 bases, leaving 10 bases between them. The CDR3 coding sequence is TGCGCCAGCAGCCAGCCCGGGACAAACTATGGCTACACCTTC. Encoded protein: CASSQPGTNYGYTF.

In its sample, this clonotype was seen many times. This CDR3 reads CAISEPSGMSGELFF. CDR3 bases: TGTGCCATCAGTGAGCCGTCTGGGATGTCCGGGGAGCTGTTTTTT. J is TRBJ2-2 and V is TRBV10-3; D is unclear. V was trimmed by 2 bases and J by 6 bases, leaving 13 bases between them. There are 15 residues in the CDR3. The germline V gene has CDR1 ENHRY and CDR2 SYGVKD.

Ten or more counts support this clonotype. V is TRBV14 and J is TRBJ1-1; no definite D call. V gave up 3 bases and J gave up 6 bases, with 8 bases separating them. Germline V gene sequence: CDR1 SGHDN, CDR2 FVKESK. The CDR3 runs to 12 residues. CDR3 DNA sequence: TGTGCCAGCAGCCAGTCACCGGCTGAAGCTTTCTTT. This codes for CASSQSPAEAFF.

The table lists this clonotype with many counts. The CDR3: CASSYRDKEAFF. The CDR3 coding sequence is TGTGCCAGCAGCTACCGGGACAAGGAAGCTTTCTTT. The genes are TRBV7-2 and TRBJ1-1; weak D call: TRBD1 (6 bases). Germline CDR1 and CDR2: SGHTA and FQGNSA. This CDR3 contains 12 residues. V was pared by 4 bases and J by 8 bases, with 11 bases between.

This clonotype was seen at least ten times. This sequence joins TRBV20-1 and TRBJ2-7; TRBD1 aligns across 7 bases. Trimming took 4 bases from V and 0 from J; bases not matched to a gene: 9. The CDR3 runs 15 residues. From germline, CDR1 is DFQATT and CDR2 SNEGSKA (reference sequence). The CDR3 bases are TGCAGTGCTACCTCCGGGACAGTACTCTCCTACGAGCAGTACTTC. Translating it yields CSATSGTVLSYEQYF.

This clonotype was observed many times. The CDR3 DNA sequence: TGTGCCAGCAGTGGATCTAGCGGTGGGGCCAACGTCCTGACTTTC. Protein product: CASSGSSGGANVLTF. The chain couples TRBV6-1 to TRBJ2-6; 7 bases are a match to TRBD2. The length of the CDR3 is 15 residues. Trimming at V came to 4 bases and at J to 3 bases, leaving 3 bases not matched to a gene. CDR1 MNHNS and CDR2 SASEGT come from the germline V gene.

At least ten counts were recorded for this clonotype. The chain recombines TRBV29-1 with TRBJ2-5; D is uncertain. In germline, CDR1 is SQVTM, CDR2 ANQGSEA. This CDR3 is built from 13 residues. Between the trimmed V and J ends, which lost 1 base and 2 bases, there was a span of 8 bases. The DNA for the CDR3 is TGCAGCGTTGAAGTAGGGCGGCAAGAGACCCAGTACTTC. Translating gives CSVEVGRQETQYF.

The rearrangement uses TRBV7-8 and TRBJ2-5, with D perhaps assigned TRBD1 or TRBD2 (7 bases each). Germline V gene lookup returns CDR1 SGHVS and CDR2 FQNEAQ. CDR3 length equals 16 residues. The V end lost 2 bases, the J end lost 6 bases, and 19 bases lay between the germline ends. CDR3: CASSLPQGGSGKTQYF. The CDR3 DNA reads TGTGCCAGCAGCTTACCCCAGGGGGGGTCAGGAAAGACCCAGTACTTC.

There are many counts of this clonotype. The CDR3 DNA sequence: TGTGCCAGCAGTAAGGGACTAGCGGGGCCGGAGAAGACCCAGTACTTC. The encoded protein is CASSKGLAGPEKTQYF. The chain joins TRBV12-3 or TRBV12-4 to TRBJ2-5; 13 nucleotides match TRBD2. After removal of 5 bases from V and 6 bases from J, the junction contained 9 bases not matched to a gene. The CDR3 runs 16 residues.

This clonotype occurred many times. This chain connects TRBV12-3 or TRBV12-4 to TRBJ1-5; D not resolved. V was cut by 5 bases and J by 7 bases, with 15 bases left in between. This CDR3 has 14 residues. CDR3 bases: TGTGCCAGCAGTCCCGACGGAGCGGAACAGCCCCAGCATTTT. Amino acid sequence: CASSPDGAEQPQHF.

This clonotype appeared many times. The chain employs TRBV4-1 and TRBJ1-1; D might be TRBD1 (5 bases). This CDR3 has 14 residues. Trimming took off 4 bases at V and 2 bases at J, with 11 bases between the two ends. CDR1 and CDR2 from the germline V gene are MGHRA and YSYEKL. CDR3 sequence (DNA): TGCGCCAGCAGCCCTAGGAGGGGAAACACTGAAGCTTTCTTT. Residues: CASSPRRGNTEAFF.

This clonotype was detected many times. The V call is TRBV15, the J call TRBJ2-7; TRBD2 matches at 10 bases. The CDR3 runs 13 residues. The germline gives CDR1 LNHNV, CDR2 YYDKDF (reference sequence). Trimming cost V 8 bases and J 5 bases; bases outside gene matches: 6. CDR3 amino acids: CATAQLAGNEQYF. The CDR3 region has the DNA TGTGCCACCGCCCAACTAGCGGGGAACGAGCAGTACTTC.